This T cell receptor beta chain stems from a study of cytotoxic CD8 clonotypes in ibrutinib-treated CLL. Whole-study context: A median around 12 months of treatment, range 6 to 36, preceded the collection of response samples. Study-wide results and limits: At baseline, clonality was higher than in age-matched healthy donors and correlated with CD8+ counts. The times at which samples were taken varied between sustained-remission and progressing patients.

The CDR3 covers 14 residues. V dropped 6 bases and J dropped 8; count of bases not matched to a gene: 6. Looked up from germline, CDR1 is MNHEY and CDR2 is SVGAGI. TCRdb keeps only in-frame clones here, not all; method: immunoSEQ multiplex PCR. This table holds 45,000 to 70,000 clones, over 55% found once. Worth noting for this clone: The antigen remains unidentified.

V and J are TRBV6-5 and TRBJ1-6, with 8 bases lining up with TRBD1. The source was PBMCs, collected after 24 months of ibrutinib treatment. This TCR came from a human donor with chronic lymphocytic leukemia. For the CDR3, the DNA is TGTGCCAGCAGGACGGGACAGGTCTATTCACCCCTCCACTTT. This codes for CASRTGQVYSPLHF.